This T cell receptor beta chain was sequenced in a study of shared clonotypes between healthy human individuals (dated by TCRdb to the early 2020s). With respect to the entire study: The cohort comprised a couple of women and a few men aged 18 to 49 years. For each donor, CD4 naive and CD4 memory were each given three plates, CD8 naive was given two plates, and CD8 memory was given one plate. To estimate repertoire size and how much clonotypes are shared between individuals, the study performed deep sequencing of blood TCR repertoires from roughly five healthy adults. Libraries were prepared and TCR repertoires were sequenced by different laboratories using diverse techniques, in order to increase sequencing depth and limit assay-specific biases. Leukapheresis yielded between about 0.94 and 9.5 billion PBMCs per donor.

The trim is 3 bases for V and 5 bases for J, with a gap of 14 bases between the germline ends. The CDR3 sequence holds 14 residues, the cysteine and phenylalanine included. The retained sequence is limited to the CDR3, 42 bases, with the frame set at the first base. Via the germline V gene, CDR1 is SGHRS and CDR2 YFSETQ. On this clone: What this receptor recognizes is not known. Base quality data are lacking; no much larger clone is found one base away.

Healthy HIV-negative adults with no recently reported acute infections or vaccinations were included as donors. Only Caucasian adults living in Nashville, Tennessee, USA were represented among the donors. CD4+ T cells were enriched by magnetic negative selection, after which naive cells were positively selected on CD45RA and the negative fraction was taken as the memory subset. After blood collection by leukapheresis, PBMCs were isolated using Ficoll-Histopaque density gradient centrifugation and then cryopreserved in the vapor phase of liquid nitrogen. Analytical flow cytometry was used to check the purity and quantity of every magnetically sorted T cell population. From each sorted fraction, genomic DNA was isolated and quantified by UV absorbance on a Nanodrop 2000c. The paper's findings and limits, for the study overall: Naive subsets generally had larger estimated clonotype richness than memory subsets. Pairwise subsampling indicated that sequencing depth was expected to affect the degree of clonotype sharing among donors. Only blood was sampled, and tissue TCR repertoires likely differ from those in blood. When a few donors were compared, the shared fraction of clonotypes was about 5.4% for naive CD4, about 4% for naive CD8, 2% to 2.5% for memory CD4, and 0.35% to 0.4% for memory CD8. Even with the large sequencing depth, rarefaction of the sorted-subset datasets indicated that sequencing was incomplete. The genetic and exposure-history diversity represented was limited by the small number of donors. Clonotypes shared by all four sorted-subset donors showed higher generation probabilities than non-shared clonotypes.

Using the deep immunoSEQ assay, multiplex PCR amplified TCR CDR3 regions from genomic DNA. Genomic DNA extracted from each cell subset was distributed evenly over all wells of several immunoSEQ 96-well plates, and each plate served as one replicate. For sorted subsets, around 200 ng genomic DNA, equal to some 28,000 T cell genomes, was loaded into each replicate PCR. The purified libraries were quantified using a Qubit 3.0 fluorometer, sized with a Bioanalyzer 2100, and then quantified again using the KAPA Library Quantification kit. Every immunoSEQ 96-well plate was sequenced on a dedicated single-read 150-cycle Illumina NextSeq 550 flow cell. Turning to the authors' computational methods: The immunoSEQ output contained only junctional sequences without quality scores, so filtering could not match that applied to full-length reads. Sequences were annotated with PyIR, a Python wrapper for IgBLAST v1.9, and V/J genes and CDR3 were assigned using IMGT germline references. Any read was removed if the V/J assignment was weak (E-value above 1e-6), the CDR3 was missing, or the read contained stop codons, out-of-frame junctions, or ambiguous translated residues. V3J clonotypes were defined by identical inferred V gene, J gene, and CDR3 amino acid sequence. Percentage overlap between repertoires was computed as shared unique clonotypes divided by the size of the smaller repertoire. Three approaches were used to assess repertoire richness: RTK rarefaction, the Chao1 estimator, and Recon v2.1 estimates of unobserved clonotypes. OLGA was used to compute generation probabilities for all TCRbeta clonotypes that the gDNA method yielded from a handful of donors. The immuneACCESS repertoire file appears here via TCRdb, limited to in-frame rearrangements. These files lack a portion of the clones; in checked studies, under half of the deficit traces to unresolved V genes, and the cause of the others is not known. That table furnishes V, J and clone size, whereas the DNA furnished D and trimming. Across this sample there are 600,000 to 700,000 clones, with more than 70% seen only once. The top ten clonotypes cover around 2% of the sample.

The sample comprised memory CD4+ T cells sorted from blood. This sample's cell subset or site label indicates: CD45RA-negative fraction. The clonotype originates from a woman between 25 and 40 years old in good health. The chain couples TRBV5-1 to TRBJ1-2, with TRBD1 tentatively as D gene (5 bases match). The CDR3 protein is CASSWGERGYGYTF. The nucleotide sequence is TGCGCCAGCAGCTGGGGAGAGAGGGGATATGGCTACACCTTC.